The T cell receptor (beta chain) described here comes from a study of response to subunit inactivated influenza vaccine. Study-wide points: There was a suggestion from the authors that each seasonal influenza vaccination recruits few new T cells.

With respect to this clonotype: Its antigen is not known.

Germline V gene sequence: CDR1 SGHDT, CDR2 YYEEEE. The CDR3 covers 14 residues. V was shortened by 1 base and J by 7 bases, with 12 bases between the two germline ends. TCRdb recomputed calls from the RT-PCR reads with MiXCR, one row per CDR3 protein. This sample has about 520,000 distinct CDR3 sequences, with less than 30% found just once. This sample comprised CD4+ T cells sorted from PBMCs, obtained about 5 days after vaccination. The rearrangement links TRBV5-6 to TRBJ1-5; TRBD1 might be the D (6 bases). This TCR came from a man in his forties or fifties who received an inactivated influenza vaccine. CDR3 amino acids: CASSLRWTDQPQHF. Written as DNA, the CDR3 is TGTGCCAGCAGCTTGAGGTGGACAGACCAGCCCCAGCATTTT.